Reported below is one T cell receptor (beta chain). What it binds is unknown. The entry originates in a study of blood T cells in healthy people across ages. At the level of the study: Through template switching, about one barcoded beta molecule was captured per two T cells, as measured in model experiments. The study, taken as a whole, reports: Diversity figures derived from one million T cells were judged to underestimate the true value. Higher naive T cell percentage went strongly together with higher TCR beta diversity.

Sample-barcoded 5' priming and a J-beta primer mix drove a second PCR of roughly 7 to 11 cycles. TCRdb redid the calling of the 5' RACE reads with MiXCR, one entry per CDR3 protein. The sample shows 1,800,000 or so distinct CDR3 sequences, about 39% of them seen only once. The CDR3 totals 13 residues. The V end was cut by 6 bases, the J end by 11 bases, with 16 bases between. CDR1 and CDR2 from the germline V gene are KGHDR and SFDVKD. Sequenced: blood. This chain joins TRBV24-1 and TRBJ1-5; D is perhaps TRBD1 (6 bases). The TCR sequence derives from a human donor in good health. Written as DNA, the CDR3 is TGTGCCACCAGTAGAGGACAGCTAATGGCCCAGCATTTT. Protein sequence: CATSRGQLMAQHF.